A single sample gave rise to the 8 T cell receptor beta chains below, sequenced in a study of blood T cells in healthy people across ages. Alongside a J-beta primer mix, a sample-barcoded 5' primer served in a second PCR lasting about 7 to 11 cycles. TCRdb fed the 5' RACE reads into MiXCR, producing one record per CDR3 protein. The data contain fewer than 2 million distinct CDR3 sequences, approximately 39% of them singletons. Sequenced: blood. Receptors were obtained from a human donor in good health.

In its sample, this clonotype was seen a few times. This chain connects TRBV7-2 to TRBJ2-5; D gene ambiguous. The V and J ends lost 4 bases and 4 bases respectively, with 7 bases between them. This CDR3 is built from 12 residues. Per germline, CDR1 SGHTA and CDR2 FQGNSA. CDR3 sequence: CASSWKGETQYF. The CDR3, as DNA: TGTGCCAGCAGCTGGAAGGGAGAGACCCAGTACTTC.

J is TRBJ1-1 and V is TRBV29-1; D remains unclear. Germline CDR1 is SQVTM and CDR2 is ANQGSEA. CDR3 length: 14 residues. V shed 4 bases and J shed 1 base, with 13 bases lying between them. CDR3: CSVGMTLSNTEAFF. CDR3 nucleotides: TGCAGCGTTGGGATGACGTTATCGAACACTGAAGCTTTCTTT.

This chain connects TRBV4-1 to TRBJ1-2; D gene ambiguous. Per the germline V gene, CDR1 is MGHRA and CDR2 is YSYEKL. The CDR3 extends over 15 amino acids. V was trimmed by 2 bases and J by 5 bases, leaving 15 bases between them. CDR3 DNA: TGCGCCAGCAGCCAAATAGTGGAGATAGGTTATGGCTACACCTTC. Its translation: CASSQIVEIGYGYTF.

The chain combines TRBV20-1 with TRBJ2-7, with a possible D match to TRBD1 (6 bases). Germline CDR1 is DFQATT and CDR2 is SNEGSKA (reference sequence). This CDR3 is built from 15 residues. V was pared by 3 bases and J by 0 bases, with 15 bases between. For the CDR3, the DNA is TGCAGTGCTAGCCTCCAGGACAGACGCTCCTACGAGCAGTACTTC. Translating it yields CSASLQDRRSYEQYF.

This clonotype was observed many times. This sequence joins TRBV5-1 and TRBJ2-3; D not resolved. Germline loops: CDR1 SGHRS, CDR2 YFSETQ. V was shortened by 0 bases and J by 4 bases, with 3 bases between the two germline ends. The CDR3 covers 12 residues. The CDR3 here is CASSLVPDTQYF. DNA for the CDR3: TGCGCCAGCAGCTTGGTCCCAGATACGCAGTATTTT.

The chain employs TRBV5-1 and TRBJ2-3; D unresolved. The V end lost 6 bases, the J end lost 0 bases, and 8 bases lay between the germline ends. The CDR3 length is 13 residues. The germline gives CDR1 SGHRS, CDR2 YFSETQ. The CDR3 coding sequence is TGCGCCAGCAAAGGGCGGAGCACAGATACGCAGTATTTT. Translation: CASKGRSTDTQYF.

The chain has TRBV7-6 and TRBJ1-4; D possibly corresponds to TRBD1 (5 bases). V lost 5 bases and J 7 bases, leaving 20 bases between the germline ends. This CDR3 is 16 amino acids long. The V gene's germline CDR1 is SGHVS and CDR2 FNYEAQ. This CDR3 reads CASSLGRHEPFEKLFF. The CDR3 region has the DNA TGTGCCAGCAGCCTGGGGCGGCACGAGCCTTTTGAAAAACTGTTTTTT. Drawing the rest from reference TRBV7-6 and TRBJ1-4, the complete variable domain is GAGVSQSPRYKVTKRGQDVALRCDPISGHVSLYWYRQALGQGPEFLTYFNYEAQQDKSGLPNDRFSAERPEGSISTLTIQRTEQRDSAMYRCASSLGRHEPFEKLFFGSGTQLSVL.

The DNA of the CDR3 is TGCAGTGCTACTAACTTAGCGGGGGGGGCTTGGGAGACCCAGTACTTC. This codes for CSATNLAGGAWETQYF. This chain links TRBV20-1 with TRBJ2-5; 11 nucleotides line up with TRBD2. With 4 bases clipped from V and 5 bases from J, the junction kept 12 bases outside the gene matches. The V gene's germline CDR1 is DFQATT and CDR2 SNEGSKA (reference sequence). This CDR3 spans 16 amino acids.